Listed here are 19 T cell receptor beta chains from one sample, sequenced in a study of T cells expressing NK-cell markers. TCRdb reworked the 5' RACE reads into one entry per CDR3 protein, no DNA. This listing includes roughly 280,000 distinct CDR3 sequences. Material: blood T cells: a sorted CD56 or NKG2C T cell subset, CD4+ or CD8+ T cells, or bulk PBMC T cells (not recorded which). The receptors derive from a young man in good health.

The chain employs TRBV7-8 and TRBJ1-5. The CDR3 length is 16 residues. Germline V gene data show CDR1 as SGHVS and CDR2 as FQNEAQ. The CDR3 region is CASSLARYPMGQPQHF.

The CDR3 sequence: CASSSLTDTQYF. The chain uses TRBV7-2 and TRBJ2-3. The germline CDR1 and CDR2 sequences are SGHTA and FQGNSA. CDR3 size: 12 residues.

The chain couples TRBV7-4 to TRBJ2-7; the D call from TCRdb, TRBD1, cannot be confirmed without DNA. Per germline, CDR1 SGHVT and CDR2 SQSDAQ. The CDR3 is 16 residues long. The CDR3 spells CASSPGPGQGCYEQYF.

This chain uses TRBV7-2 with TRBJ2-7; TCRdb calls TRBD2, which cannot be checked without DNA. The length of the CDR3 is 16 residues. The germline V gene has CDR1 SGHTA and CDR2 FQGNSA. The CDR3: CASSLGSAALGYEQYF. Complete variable domain (other parts from reference TRBV7-2 and TRBJ2-7): GAGVSQSPSNKVTEKGKDVELRCDPISGHTALYWYRQSLGQGLEFLIYFQGNSAPDKSGLPSDRFSAERTGGSVSTLTIQRTQQEDSAVYLCASSLGSAALGYEQYFGPGTRLTVT.

The gene calls are TRBV5-6 and TRBJ2-5; TCRdb indicates TRBD2, and absent DNA this call remains unverified. The CDR3 totals 16 residues. Germline CDR1 and CDR2: SGHDT and YYEEEE. The CDR3 sequence is CASSFGLAGGGETQYF.

The chain combines TRBV7-2 with TRBJ2-3; TCRdb's D call of TRBD1 is untestable without DNA. Germline-derived CDR1 and CDR2 are SGHTA and FQGNSA. There are 14 residues in the CDR3. CDR3: CASSLALGQAVSYF.

CDR3 residues: CSVLAGVYNEQFF. The chain has TRBV29-1 and TRBJ2-1; TCRdb reports TRBD2, a call that lacks DNA to check it against. This CDR3 spans 13 amino acids. CDR1 is SQVTM, CDR2 ANQGSEA, per germline.

CDR3: CASSRGQGNTEAFF. The chain uses TRBV18 and TRBJ1-1; TCRdb designates TRBD1, a call that cannot be tested without DNA. The germline CDR1 and CDR2 sequences are KGHSH and LQKENI. The CDR3 is 14 residues long.

V usage is TRBV20-1 and J usage is TRBJ1-4. Per the germline V gene, CDR1 is DFQATT and CDR2 is SNEGSKA (reference sequence). The CDR3 extends over 13 amino acids. The CDR3: CSVYGPINEKLFF.

This rearrangement joins TRBV6-2 or TRBV6-3 to TRBJ2-6; without DNA, the TCRdb call of TRBD1 cannot be checked. Germline CDR1 MNHEY, CDR2 SVGEGT. The CDR3 is 15 residues long. Here the CDR3 reads CASDPGGSGANVLTF.

The chain is built from TRBV29-1 and TRBJ2-1; there is no DNA to check the TCRdb D call of TRBD2. Germline V gives CDR1 SQVTM, CDR2 ANQGSEA. This CDR3 is built from 15 residues. CDR3 amino acids: CSVERVSSSYNEQFF.

The rearrangement uses TRBV12-3 or TRBV12-4 and TRBJ2-1; TCRdb designates TRBD1, a call that cannot be tested without DNA. This CDR3 is 11 amino acids long. The CDR3 region is CASSGTGVEFF.

The rearrangement links TRBV6-1 to TRBJ1-1. The CDR3 is made up of 14 amino acids. Germline values: CDR1 MNHNS, CDR2 SASEGT. The CDR3 spells CASKLKGGGTEAFF.

V is TRBV9 and J is TRBJ2-1; TCRdb returns TRBD1, unconfirmable since there is no DNA. Germline CDR1 reads SGDLS; CDR2 reads YYNGEE. The CDR3 is 13 amino acids. CDR3 region: CASSGDRWDEQFF.

The V gene is TRBV12-3 or TRBV12-4, the J gene TRBJ2-3. The CDR3 covers 14 residues. CDR3 protein: CASRLSAGTDTQYF.

The chain is built from TRBV5-4 and TRBJ2-7; the D gene TCRdb calls, TRBD1, cannot be checked with no DNA. From germline, CDR1 is SGHNT and CDR2 YYREEE (reference sequence). The CDR3 has 13 amino acids. CDR3 protein: CATMIDRFYEQYF.

This rearrangement joins TRBV21-1 to TRBJ1-3. TRBV21-1 is a listed pseudogene. CDR3 length: 16 residues. CDR3: CASSKPHKPSGNTIYF.

The chain is built from TRBV12-3 or TRBV12-4 and TRBJ2-1; TCRdb's D call, TRBD2, is unchecked because there is no DNA. CDR3 size: 11 residues. The CDR3 loop is CASSTSGSEFF.

The chain recombines TRBV5-1 with TRBJ2-5; as DNA is missing, the TRBD1 call by TCRdb cannot be tested. Germline loops: CDR1 SGHRS, CDR2 YFSETQ. CDR3 size: 13 residues. The CDR3 loop is CASSTQGDETQYF.